This T cell receptor beta chain was recovered during a study of early T cells in non-severe SARS-CoV-2 infection. Overall study context: Chains from this unsorted whole-blood bulk RNA could not be paired. Study results and limitations: Database matching using VDJdb favored anti-spike CD8 responses, with private and CD4 specificities left missing.

Attachment of unique molecular identifiers was made to individual cDNA molecules. One entry per CDR3 protein, called by TCRdb with MiXCR from the 5' RACE reads. Among about 64,000 distinct CDR3 sequences listed, around 11% were seen once. Ten or more counts support this clonotype. What it binds is not known. The source was whole blood, collected at baseline. The TCR comes from an adult who was a healthcare worker with PCR-confirmed SARS-CoV-2 infection or an uninfected control (not recorded which).

The CDR3 sequence is CAISPRGSPTGELFF. DNA of the CDR3: TGTGCCATCAGCCCACGGGGGTCCCCGACCGGGGAGCTGTTTTTT. The chain combines TRBV10-3 with TRBJ2-2; D is perhaps TRBD2 (6 bases). Germline V gene sequence: CDR1 ENHRY, CDR2 SYGVKD. This CDR3 spans 15 amino acids. Trimming pared 6 bases from V and 5 bases from J, leaving 16 bases between.